The 24 T cell receptor beta chains below were found in one sample sequenced in a study of blood T cell repertoires in COVID-19 (dated by TCRdb to 2018 to 2020). The library was made by the immunoSEQ multiplex PCR assay. Drawn from immuneACCESS, this table holds only the in-frame rearrangements with V and J called that TCRdb kept. Clones are partly lost; checked studies trace under half to an unresolved V gene and leave the rest unexplained. Recorded for this sample are about 280,000 clones; about nine tenths of them occurred a single time. Clones ranked in the top ten supply 0.94% of the sample. The sequenced sample consisted of peripheral blood. These receptors all come from a woman in her thirties or forties who had recovered from COVID-19.

The chain combines TRBV5-4 with TRBJ2-2; a possible D gene is TRBD1 (6 bases). V was trimmed by 3 bases and J by 3 bases, leaving 12 bases between them. This CDR3 contains 15 residues. Germline V gives CDR1 SGHNT, CDR2 YYREEE (reference sequence). The CDR3 DNA is TGTGCCAGCAGCTCACAGGGTCGGGACACCGGGGAGCTGTTTTTT. Translated, it gives CASSSQGRDTGELFF.

For this clone: Other DNA variants within this sample encode the same CDR3. The V call is TRBV6-5, the J call TRBJ1-1; TRBD1 aligns across 10 bases. The germline V gene has CDR1 MNHEY and CDR2 SVGAGI. The ends lost 2 bases at V and 4 bases at J; junction bases unmatched: 4. CDR3 length: 15 amino acids. The CDR3 bases are TGTGCCAGCAGTTACGGGACAGGGGTGGGCACTGAAGCTTTCTTT. It translates to CASSYGTGVGTEAFF.

The V and J genes are TRBV27 and TRBJ1-5; 12 bases agree with TRBD1. Germline CDR1 reads MNHEY; CDR2 reads SMNVEV (reference sequence). This CDR3 spans 18 amino acids. The V and J ends lost 6 bases and 2 bases, in that order; junction bases with no gene match: 11. The DNA for the CDR3 is TGTGCCAGCAGACCGGGACAGGGGGCCGAAAGCGGCAATCAGCCCCAGCATTTT. It translates to CASRPGQGAESGNQPQHF.

The chain has TRBV3-1 (or the pseudogene TRBV3-2) and TRBJ2-4, with D possibly matching TRBD1 (5 bases). Trimming took 4 bases from V and 0 from J, leaving 10 bases between them. The germline V gene encodes CDR1 LGHDT and CDR2 YNNKEL (reference sequence). The CDR3 covers 15 residues. The CDR3 loop is CASSRRTQAKNIQYF. CDR3 nucleotides: TGTGCCAGCAGCCGACGGACACAAGCCAAAAACATTCAGTACTTC.

This clone was found once. The rearrangement links TRBV27 to TRBJ2-3, with 9 bases matching TRBD2. V shed 5 bases and J 2 bases; nucleotides not matched to a gene: 5. This CDR3 is 15 amino acids long. CDR1 and CDR2 from the germline V gene are MNHEY and SMNVEV (reference sequence). The CDR3 DNA is TGTGCCAGCAGTAGGCTAGCGGGGATCACAGATACGCAGTATTTT. This encodes CASSRLAGITDTQYF.

This clone was detected only a few times. V usage is TRBV7-2 and J usage is TRBJ2-1; TRBD2 aligns across 8 bases. V lost 2 bases, J lost 4 bases, and 7 bases stayed unmatched. CDR1 is SGHTA and CDR2 is FQGNSA in the germline V gene. There are 16 residues in the CDR3. The CDR3 nucleotides are TGTGCCAGCAGCTTATCATATAGCGGGACATACAATGAGCAGTTCTTC. It is translated as CASSLSYSGTYNEQFF.

As concerns this clone: This specimen includes other DNA sequences encoding the same CDR3. V and J are TRBV5-1 and TRBJ2-5; 7 positions match TRBD1. The germline V gene encodes CDR1 SGHRS and CDR2 YFSETQ. J gave up 2 bases and V 0 bases, and 1 base lay outside the gene matches. The CDR3 sequence is 14 residues long. In DNA, the CDR3 is TGCGCCAGCAGCTTGGGACAGGGACAAGAGACCCAGTACTTC. Translating gives CASSLGQGQETQYF.

The chain joins TRBV11-2 to TRBJ2-1; D might be TRBD2 (6 bases). This CDR3 is 14 amino acids long. Germline V gene sequence: CDR1 SGHAT, CDR2 FQNNGV. V was cut by 9 bases and J by 3 bases, with 15 bases left in between. CDR3 region: CASSSGENYNEQFF. The CDR3 DNA sequence: TGTGCCAGTTCGTCGGGGGAGAACTACAATGAGCAGTTCTTC.

V is TRBV5-4 and J is TRBJ2-4; 8 bases map to TRBD1. Germline V gene sequence: CDR1 SGHNT, CDR2 YYREEE (reference sequence). The V segment lost 2 bases and the J segment 8 bases; nucleotides outside the gene matches: 9. This CDR3 region has 15 residues. The CDR3 DNA reads as TGTGCCAGCAGCTTCGGACAGGGAGACTTAGACATTCAGTACTTC. Its translation is CASSFGQGDLDIQYF.

The chain combines TRBV24-1 with TRBJ2-1, with 8 positions matching TRBD1. The length of the CDR3 is 15 residues. From germline, CDR1 is KGHDR and CDR2 SFDVKD. V gave up 9 bases and J gave up 7 bases; unmatched junction bases: 13. The CDR3 loop reads CATAGGVEKGNEQFF. As DNA, the CDR3 is TGTGCCACCGCAGGGGGCGTCGAAAAGGGTAATGAGCAGTTCTTC.

V usage is TRBV4-1 and J usage is TRBJ2-3; D possibly corresponds to TRBD2 (6 bases). The CDR3 sequence is 16 residues long. V lost 2 bases to trimming and J lost 5 bases, with 17 bases between them. Germline assignment: CDR1 MGHRA and CDR2 YSYEKL. The CDR3 bases are TGCGCCAGCAGCCAACGGTCCAGCGGGTGGGGAGATACGCAGTATTTT. Protein product: CASSQRSSGWGDTQYF.

The rearrangement joins TRBV7-9 to TRBJ2-1, with 13 bases lining up with TRBD2. Germline CDR1 is SEHNR and CDR2 is FQNEAQ (reference sequence). Losses at the gene ends were 2 bases for V and 7 bases for J; bases not matched to a gene: 5. CDR3 size: 16 residues. In DNA form, the CDR3 reads TGTGCCAGCAGCTTACCGGGACTAGCGGGGAGAAATGAGCAGTTCTTC. It specifies CASSLPGLAGRNEQFF. The full variable domain, with the rest looked up from reference TRBV7-9 and TRBJ2-1, is DTGVSQNPRHKITKRGQNVTFRCDPISEHNRLYWYRQTLGQGPEFLTYFQNEAQLEKSRLLSDRFSAERPKGSFSTLEIQRTEQGDSAMYLCASSLPGLAGRNEQFFGPGTRLTVL.

The J gene is TRBJ1-1, the V gene TRBV6-5; the D is unclear. From germline, CDR1 is MNHEY and CDR2 SVGAGI. This CDR3 has 12 residues. Trimming took 8 bases from V and 1 from J, leaving 8 bases between them. CDR3 in DNA: TGTGCCAGCCAGCGGGCGAACACTGAAGCTTTCTTT. It yields the protein CASQRANTEAFF.

This clone showed up just a few times. The chain links TRBV28 to TRBJ2-7; 8 nucleotides match TRBD2. V was clipped by 5 bases and J by 3 bases; unmatched bases: 9. There are 15 residues in the CDR3. In germline, CDR1 is MDHEN, CDR2 SYDVKM. CDR3 amino acids: CASSLTPGLDYEQYF. The CDR3 DNA follows: TGTGCCAGCAGTCTTACCCCGGGACTAGACTACGAGCAGTACTTC.

This clone was observed a handful of times. CDR3 region: CASSDVQGGEQYF. The CDR3, as DNA: TGTGCCAGCAGTGACGTCCAGGGGGGCGAGCAGTACTTC. This rearrangement joins TRBV6-4 to TRBJ2-7; maybe TRBD1 (7 bases). Germline CDR1 MRHNA, CDR2 SNTAGT. The CDR3 is 13 amino acids. The V gene lost 2 bases and the J gene lost 6 bases, with 11 bases spanning the gap.

The V and J genes are TRBV12-5 and TRBJ2-7; TRBD1 aligns across 8 bases. Germline CDR1 reads LGHNT; CDR2 reads FRNRAP. CDR3 size: 16 residues. With 2 bases clipped from V and 2 bases from J, the junction kept 8 bases outside the gene matches. The CDR3 bases are TGTGCTAGTGGTTTGATACGTGGACAGGGAACCTACGAGCAGTACTTC. This sequence encodes CASGLIRGQGTYEQYF.

The chain joins TRBV9 to TRBJ2-7; D remains unclear. Between the trimmed V and J ends, which lost 0 bases and 2 bases, there was a span of 9 bases. Germline CDR1 is SGDLS and CDR2 is YYNGEE. The CDR3 length is 14 residues. CDR3 DNA: TGTGCCAGCAGCGTAGACTCACTACCCTACGAGCAGTACTTC. It codes for CASSVDSLPYEQYF.

This chain links TRBV30 with TRBJ1-2; unclear D gene. CDR1 is GTSNPN and CDR2 is SVGIG in the germline V gene (reference sequence). Trimming cost V 1 base and J 4 bases, with 7 bases left between them. CDR3 size: 12 residues. CDR3 DNA sequence: TGTGCCTGGAGTGGAGGGCTCTATGGCTACACCTTC. It codes for CAWSGGLYGYTF.

V and J are TRBV30 and TRBJ1-6; possibly TRBD1 for D (5 bases). The germline V gene has CDR1 GTSNPN and CDR2 SVGIG (reference sequence). CDR3 length: 16 residues. The V end was cut by 1 base, the J end by 0 bases, with 10 bases between. The CDR3 nucleotides are TGTGCCTGGAGTGAGGGGAGGAGCTCCTATAATTCACCCCTCCACTTT. Protein: CAWSEGRSSYNSPLHF.

The V and J genes are TRBV5-1 and TRBJ2-2; 8 positions match TRBD1. This CDR3 contains 15 residues. Germline CDR1 and CDR2: SGHRS and YFSETQ. V trimming: 3 bases; J trimming: 3 bases; junction bases outside the gene matches: 4. In DNA form, the CDR3 reads TGCGCCAGCAGCTACGGACAGGGCGACACCGGGGAGCTGTTTTTT. Protein: CASSYGQGDTGELFF.

The chain couples TRBV5-1 to TRBJ2-2, with D possibly matching TRBD1 (5 bases). CDR3 size: 15 residues. Per the germline V gene, CDR1 is SGHRS and CDR2 is YFSETQ. Trimming removed 0 bases from V and 2 bases from J, with 8 bases in between. CDR3 protein: CASSLGQFNTGELFF. The DNA of the CDR3 is TGCGCCAGCAGCTTGGGACAGTTTAACACCGGGGAGCTGTTTTTT.

The chain recombines TRBV3-1 (or the pseudogene TRBV3-2) with TRBJ2-5; TRBD2 aligns across 14 bases. The germline V gene has CDR1 LGHDT and CDR2 YNNKEL (reference sequence). CDR3 length equals 17 residues. The junction had 5 bases not matched to a gene; V was cut back by 4 bases and J by 1 base. The CDR3 DNA follows: TGTGCCAGCAGCCGAGGGACTAGCGGGAGCCCCCAAGAGACCCAGTACTTC. Amino acid sequence: CASSRGTSGSPQETQYF.

About this clone itself: A much more abundant neighbour one base away suggests this may be a read error. V is TRBV7-9 and J is TRBJ2-3, with 7 bases aligning to TRBD1. Germline V lookup: CDR1 SEHNR, CDR2 FQNEAQ (reference sequence). The CDR3 has 14 residues. Unmatched junction bases numbered 0, after V lost 3 bases and J lost 0 bases. The CDR3 reads CASSLGQSTDTQYF. CDR3 coding DNA: TGTGCCAGCAGCTTGGGACAGAGCACAGATACGCAGTATTTT. Full variable domain (remainder filled in from reference TRBV7-9 and TRBJ2-3): DTGVSQNPRHKITKRGQNVTFRCDPISEHNRLYWYRQTLGQGPEFLTYFQNEAQLEKSRLLSDRFSAERPKGSFSTLEIQRTEQGDSAMYLCASSLGQSTDTQYFGPGTRLTVL.

This chain links TRBV4-1 with TRBJ2-1; the match to TRBD2 covers 16 bases. CDR3 length: 21 residues. Per the germline V gene, CDR1 is MGHRA and CDR2 is YSYEKL. The J segment lost 3 bases and the V segment lost 0 bases, leaving 11 bases of the junction unmatched. The CDR3 nucleotides are TGCGCCAGCAGCCAAGAGATAGGGGGACTAGCGGGAGGGCCGGTCTACAATGAGCAGTTCTTC. Its translation: CASSQEIGGLAGGPVYNEQFF.